This record covers a single TCR beta chain. Its cognate antigen has yet to be identified. No base-level quality is on record; no much larger clone is a single base apart. This sample stems from a study of blood T cell repertoires in COVID-19 (dated by TCRdb to the early 2020s). Context from the whole study: Collaborator samples came from the United States, Italy and Spain and covered acute and convalescent phases of COVID-19. Sample metadata almost always included a de-identified subject ID, COVID-19 status, age in years and sex. Samples came from the ongoing ImmuneRACE study (first 160 participants) plus 1,254 subjects from 6 global collaborators. The prospective study material was composed of cDNA or gDNA derived from T cells, B-cell-depleted T cells, or PBMCs. Deeply sampled blood TCRbeta repertoires from subjects exposed to, actively infected with, or recovered from COVID-19 were included in the dataset. The repertoires were released in a freely available public database intended as a resource for research on the immune response to SARS-CoV-2. HLA class I and class II types, where available, came from metadata supplied by the sample provider rather than from assay-based typing. Overall study outcomes, separate from this receptor: How much clinical and demographic metadata was included differed by source and by participant, and the metadata was provided uncurated.

Whole blood was collected in K2EDTA tubes by collaborating institutions according to the institutions' own protocols. For TCRbeta analysis, collaborator samples were shipped as frozen whole blood, as isolated PBMCs, or as DNA extracted from either sample type. CDR1 and CDR2 are read off the germline V gene as MDHEN and SYDVKM. The CDR3, cysteine through phenylalanine, is 18 amino acids long. This entry keeps only the CDR3 DNA: 54 bases, framed from base 1. The junction shows trimming of 4 bases on V and 2 bases on J, plus 23 bases between the germline ends. TCRbeta CDR3 regions were amplified from genomic DNA by means of the immunoSEQ Assay, a bias-controlled multiplex PCR. As for how the authors treated the data: Within the assay, amplification of reference gene primers was used to estimate how many nucleated cells each sample contained. To quantify the absolute abundance of each unique TCRbeta CDR3 rearrangement, sequence reads were collapsed and filtered. For each sample, productive Simpson clonality was calculated as the square root of Simpson's diversity index over productive rearrangements. In its TCRdb copy, this immuneACCESS table keeps in-frame sequences only and misses some clones. Where compared with another copy, unresolved V genes explain less than half of these, and the others have no known cause. V and J calls and clone size are given by that table; D and trimming were obtained from the DNA. The sample table contains approximately 85,000 clones; only one count was recorded for just under 85% of them. The ten largest clones add up to about 10% of the sample.

The origin of this receptor is a woman in her 70s with active or convalescent COVID-19. The rearrangement joined TRBV28 to TRBJ1-2; TRBD1 is a weak D gene call, 6 bases matching. The material sequenced was peripheral blood. CDR3 loop: CASSSWFSLGAGNYGYTF. The DNA is TGTGCCAGCAGTTCGTGGTTCTCGTTGGGGGCAGGAAACTATGGCTACACCTTC.